This is a list of T cell receptor beta chains from one sample in a study of T cells in Graves' hyperthyroidism and ophthalmopathy. TCRdb re-derived calls from the multiplex PCR reads in MiXCR, one entry per CDR3 protein. The table includes more than 450,000 distinct CDR3 sequences, 11% to 15% detected once. Sequenced input: blood. Source of these receptors: a woman aged 40 to 55 with Graves' hyperthyroidism. The CDR3 runs from the conserved cysteine through the conserved F or W. Fields, in order: J gene, D gene, clone size, V gene, CDR3 DNA, CDR3 protein. D genes are given only for firm matches. For some rows the clone size is stated as once, few or many, or as a class when expanded; others skip it.

TRBJ2-7	TRBD2	many	TRBV5-1	TGCGCCAGCAGCCGAACTTATTTTAGCGGGAGGGCGCCCTACGAGCAGTACTTC	CASSRTYFSGRAPYEQYF
TRBJ1-3	.	.	TRBV20-1	TGCAGTGCTAGGAGCTCTGGAAACACCATATATTTT	CSARSSGNTIYF
TRBJ2-7	.	many	TRBV6-6	TGTGCCAGCAGTTACAATTATGGGGAGCTCTCCTACGAGCAGTACTTC	CASSYNYGELSYEQYF
TRBJ1-5	.	.	TRBV19	TGTGCCAGTAGTATCGGGGCAGGGGACGGCTATCGGCCCCAGCATTTT	CASSIGAGDGYRPQHF
TRBJ2-1	.	many	TRBV20-1	TGCAGTGCTAGAGACCCAATACAGGGATTCTTTTACAATGAGCAGTTCTTC	CSARDPIQGFFYNEQFF
TRBJ2-5	TRBD1	.	TRBV12-3/TRBV12-4	TGTGCCAGCAGTACCGGGACAGGGTCAGGGGAGACCCAGTACTTC	CASSTGTGSGETQYF
TRBJ2-2	TRBD1	few	TRBV11-1	TGTGCCAGCAGCTCGCGGACAGGGGGAGGTTTAAACACCGGGGAGCTGTTTTTT	CASSSRTGGGLNTGELFF
TRBJ2-2	.	few	TRBV5-5	TGTGCCAGCAGCTTGTACGAGAGGAACACCGGGGAGCTGTTTTTT	CASSLYERNTGELFF
TRBJ2-7	TRBD2	many	TRBV7-8	TGTGCCAGCAGCCCCAAGCGGGAGAATTGGCAGTACTTC	CASSPKRENWQYF
TRBJ2-4	TRBD2	.	TRBV20-1	TGCAGTGCTAGAGGCATAGCGGGAGGGGCCAAAAACATTCAGTACTTC	CSARGIAGGAKNIQYF
TRBJ1-1	.	many	TRBV16	TGTGCCAGCAGCCTCGGGGGGGGTTCCCCAATAGCTTTCTTT	CASSLGGGSPIAFF
TRBJ1-5	.	.	TRBV7-9	TGTGCCAGCAGCTTAGGAAGAAGTGGTCAGCCCCAGCATTTT	CASSLGRSGQPQHF
TRBJ2-1	TRBD2	many	TRBV6-1	TGTGCCAGCAGACCGGGACTAGCGGGAGAAGATTTGTACAATGAGCAGTTCTTC	CASRPGLAGEDLYNEQFF
TRBJ2-3	.	few	TRBV4-1	TGCGCCAGTTCCACGGTCCTCCCGGGCTCAGATACGCAGTATTTT	CASSTVLPGSDTQYF
TRBJ2-5	.	.	TRBV28	TGTGCCAGCAACTCCCTCCGCCTCAGGGAGACCCAGTACTTC	CASNSLRLRETQYF
TRBJ1-1	.	many	TRBV3-1	TGTGCCAGCAGCCATGCCTATGGGGGGACCACTGAAGCTTTCTTT	CASSHAYGGTTEAFF
TRBJ2-7	.	many	TRBV12-3/TRBV12-4	TGTGCCAGCAGGATGTACGAGCAGTACTTC	CASRMYEQYF
TRBJ2-7	TRBD2	many	TRBV20-1	TGCAGTGCTAAAGAGTTTAGCGGGACTTTGCCCCTTGTGGACGAGCAGTACTTC	CSAKEFSGTLPLVDEQYF
TRBJ2-1	TRBD2	many	TRBV5-6	TGTGCCAGCAGTACGGGACTAGCGGGTAATGAGCAGTTCTTC	CASSTGLAGNEQFF
TRBJ2-1	.	many	TRBV15	TGTGCCACCAGCACTGGGCGAGGCTCCTACAATGAGCAGTTCTTC	CATSTGRGSYNEQFF
TRBJ1-2	.	many	TRBV7-9	TGTGCCAGCAGCCCCTGGGGGTTGGATGGCTACACCTTC	CASSPWGLDGYTF
TRBJ1-2	.	.	TRBV4-1	TGCGCCAGCAGCCAAGAATCAACAGGACTATATGGCTACACCTTC	CASSQESTGLYGYTF
TRBJ1-5	.	few	TRBV19	TGTGCCAGTAGTATAGTACAGGGAGGTAAAAGCAATCAGCCCCAGCATTTT	CASSIVQGGKSNQPQHF
TRBJ2-3	TRBD1	many	TRBV2	TGTGCCAGCAGTGAAGGGCGGACAGGGATCACAGATACGCAGTATTTT	CASSEGRTGITDTQYF